This T cell receptor beta chain was recovered during a study of T-cell memory formation after mild COVID-19. TCRdb independently ran MiXCR on the 5' RACE reads; one entry per CDR3 protein. The sample shows 350,000 to 500,000 distinct CDR3 sequences, 20% of them seen only once. Germline V gene sequence: CDR1 MNHEY, CDR2 SMNVEV (reference sequence). Deletions cut 1 base from V and 1 base from J, with 5 bases between. CDR3 size: 13 residues. The sample holds many counts of this clonotype. Material for sequencing was PBMCs or a T cell subset sorted from them (not recorded which). The chain recombines TRBV27 with TRBJ2-7; D call uncertain. The origin of this receptor is an adult woman who had mild COVID-19 (a few samples of this study predate the infection). Cell type and time point are not known. Here the CDR3 reads CASSLFGSYEQYF. The CDR3 DNA reads TGTGCCAGCAGTTTATTCGGGTCCTACGAGCAGTACTTC.